The sequence of this TCR beta chain was determined in a study of siplizumab effects on memory and regulatory T cells. Study outcomes and limitations: Siplizumab gave mappable alloreactive CD4+ clones an average Treg-derived fraction of nearly 70%, against around 29% in controls. Memory cells seemed less diverse than naive T cells, which also seemed major contributors to the alloresponse. Proliferating siplizumab-culture Treg suppressive function went unconfirmed. About 75-97% of proliferating CD4+ or CD8+ clones had no assignable naive or memory phenotype.

To note about this clone: What it binds is unknown.

Profiled with immunoSEQ multiplex PCR; TCRdb holds only in-frame clones, not every one. In the table there are tens of thousands of clones, 80% to 90% of which are singletons. The sample was Tregs sorted from blood. The receptor was derived from a human donor in good health.

DNA for the CDR3: TGTGCCATCAGTGAGGAAGGACAGGGAGAGACCCAGTACTTC. It is translated as CAISEEGQGETQYF. The rearrangement uses TRBV10-3 and TRBJ2-5, with 8 bases that match TRBD1. Germline CDR1 and CDR2: ENHRY and SYGVKD. With 2 bases clipped from V and 4 bases from J, the junction kept 3 bases outside the gene matches. CDR3 length: 14 residues.